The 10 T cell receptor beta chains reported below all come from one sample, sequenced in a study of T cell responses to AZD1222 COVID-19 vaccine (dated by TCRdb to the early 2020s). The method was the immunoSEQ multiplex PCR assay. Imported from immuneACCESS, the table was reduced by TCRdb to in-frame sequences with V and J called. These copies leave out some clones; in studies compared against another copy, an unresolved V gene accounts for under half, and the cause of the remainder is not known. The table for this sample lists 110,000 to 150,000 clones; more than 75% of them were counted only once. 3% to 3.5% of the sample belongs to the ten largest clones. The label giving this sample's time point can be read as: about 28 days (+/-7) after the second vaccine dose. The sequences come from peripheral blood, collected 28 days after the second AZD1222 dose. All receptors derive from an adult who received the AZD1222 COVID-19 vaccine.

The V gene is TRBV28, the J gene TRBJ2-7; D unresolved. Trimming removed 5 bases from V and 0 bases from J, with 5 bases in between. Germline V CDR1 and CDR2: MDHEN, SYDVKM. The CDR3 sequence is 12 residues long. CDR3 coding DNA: TGTGCCAGCAGTATCGACTCCTACGAGCAGTACTTC. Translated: CASSIDSYEQYF.

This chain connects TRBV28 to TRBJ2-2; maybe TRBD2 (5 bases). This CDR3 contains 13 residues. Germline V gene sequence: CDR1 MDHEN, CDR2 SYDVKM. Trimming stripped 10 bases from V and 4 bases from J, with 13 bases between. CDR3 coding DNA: TGTGCCACCCAGGCCGGGGTCACCGGGGAGCTGTTTTTT. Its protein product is CATQAGVTGELFF. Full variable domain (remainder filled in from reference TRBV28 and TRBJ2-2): DVKVTQSSRYLVKRTGEKVFLECVQDMDHENMFWYRQDPGLGLRLIYFSYDVKMKEKGDIPEGYSVSREKKERFSLILESASTNQTSMYLCATQAGVTGELFFGEGSRLTVL.

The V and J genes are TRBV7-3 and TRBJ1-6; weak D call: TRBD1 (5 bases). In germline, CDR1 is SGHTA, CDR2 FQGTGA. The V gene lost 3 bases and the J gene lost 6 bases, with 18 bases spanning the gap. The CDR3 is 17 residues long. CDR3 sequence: CASSFVGAGFGNSPLHF. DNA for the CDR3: TGTGCCAGCAGCTTTGTAGGGGCGGGCTTTGGTAATTCACCCCTCCACTTT. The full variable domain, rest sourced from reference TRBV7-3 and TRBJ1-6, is GAGVSQTPSNKVTEKGKYVELRCDPISGHTALYWYRQSLGQGPEFLIYFQGTGAADDSGLPNDRFFAVRPEGSVSTLKIQRTERGDSAVYLCASSFVGAGFGNSPLHFGNGTRLTVT.

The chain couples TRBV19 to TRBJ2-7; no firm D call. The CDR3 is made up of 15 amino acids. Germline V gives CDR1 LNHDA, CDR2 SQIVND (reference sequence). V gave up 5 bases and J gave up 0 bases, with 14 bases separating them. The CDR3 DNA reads TGTGCCAGTAGTGGGCAGTCCCACGGCTCCTACGAGCAGTACTTC. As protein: CASSGQSHGSYEQYF.

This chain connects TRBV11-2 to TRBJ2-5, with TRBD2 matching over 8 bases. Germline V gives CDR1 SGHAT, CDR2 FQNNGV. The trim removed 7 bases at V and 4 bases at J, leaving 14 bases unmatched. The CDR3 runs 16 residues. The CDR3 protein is CASNPRGGQGPETQYF. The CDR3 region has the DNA TGTGCCAGCAACCCCCGGGGGGGACAAGGTCCAGAGACCCAGTACTTC.

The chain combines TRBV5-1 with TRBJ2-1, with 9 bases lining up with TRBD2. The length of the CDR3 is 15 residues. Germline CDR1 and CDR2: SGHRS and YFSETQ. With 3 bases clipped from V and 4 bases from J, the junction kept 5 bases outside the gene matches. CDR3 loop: CASSSIAGVYNEQFF. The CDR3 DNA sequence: TGCGCCAGCAGCTCCATAGCGGGAGTGTACAATGAGCAGTTCTTC.

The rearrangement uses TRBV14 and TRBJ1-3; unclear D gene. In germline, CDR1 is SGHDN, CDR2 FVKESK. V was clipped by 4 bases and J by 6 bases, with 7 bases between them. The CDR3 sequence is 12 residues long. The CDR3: CASSPQANTIYF. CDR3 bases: TGTGCCAGCAGCCCCCAAGCAAACACCATATATTTT. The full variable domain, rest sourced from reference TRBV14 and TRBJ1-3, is EAGVTQFPSHSVIEKGQTVTLRCDPISGHDNLYWYRRVMGKEIKFLLHFVKESKQDESGMPNNRFLAERTGGTYSTLKVQPAELEDSGVYFCASSPQANTIYFGEGSWLTVV.

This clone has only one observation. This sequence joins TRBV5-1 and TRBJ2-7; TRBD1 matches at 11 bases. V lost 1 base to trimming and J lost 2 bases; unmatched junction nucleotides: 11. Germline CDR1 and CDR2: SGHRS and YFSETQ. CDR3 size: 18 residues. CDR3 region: CASSLYPLDRGQAYEQYF. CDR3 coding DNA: TGCGCCAGCAGCTTGTACCCTTTGGACAGGGGGCAAGCCTACGAGCAGTACTTC. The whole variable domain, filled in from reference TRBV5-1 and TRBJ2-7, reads KAGVTQTPRYLIKTRGQQVTLSCSPISGHRSVSWYQQTPGQGLQFLFEYFSETQRNKGNFPGRFSGRQFSNSRSEMNVSTLELGDSALYLCASSLYPLDRGQAYEQYFGPGTRLTVT.

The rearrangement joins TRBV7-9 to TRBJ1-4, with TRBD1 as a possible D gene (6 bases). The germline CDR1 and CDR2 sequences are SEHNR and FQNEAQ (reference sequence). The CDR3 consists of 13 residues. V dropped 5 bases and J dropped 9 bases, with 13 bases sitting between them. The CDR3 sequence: CASSRAGEQKLFF. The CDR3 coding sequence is TGTGCCAGCAGCCGTGCAGGGGAACAAAAACTGTTTTTT. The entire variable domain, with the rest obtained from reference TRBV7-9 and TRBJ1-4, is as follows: DTGVSQNPRHKITKRGQNVTFRCDPISEHNRLYWYRQTLGQGPEFLTYFQNEAQLEKSRLLSDRFSAERPKGSFSTLEIQRTEQGDSAMYLCASSRAGEQKLFFGSGTQLSVL.

DNA for the CDR3: TGTGCCAGCAGTCCGGGACTTCGCTCCTACGAGCAGTACTTC. Its protein product is CASSPGLRSYEQYF. The J gene is TRBJ2-7, the V gene TRBV28, with a tentative D call TRBD2 (6 bases). The CDR3 extends over 14 amino acids. V was cut by 5 bases and J by 0 bases, with 11 bases left in between. CDR1 is MDHEN, CDR2 SYDVKM, per germline.